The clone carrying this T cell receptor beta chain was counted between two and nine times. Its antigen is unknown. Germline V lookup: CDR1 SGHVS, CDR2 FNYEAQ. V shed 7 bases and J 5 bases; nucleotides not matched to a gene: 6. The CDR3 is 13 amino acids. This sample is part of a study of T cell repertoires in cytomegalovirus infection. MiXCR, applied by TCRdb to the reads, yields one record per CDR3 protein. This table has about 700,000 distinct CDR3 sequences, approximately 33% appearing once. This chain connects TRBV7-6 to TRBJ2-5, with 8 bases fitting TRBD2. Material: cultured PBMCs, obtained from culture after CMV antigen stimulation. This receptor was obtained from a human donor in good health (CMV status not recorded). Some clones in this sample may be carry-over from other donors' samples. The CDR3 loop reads CASIGASGETQYF. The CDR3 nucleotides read TGTGCCAGCATAGGGGCTAGCGGGGAGACCCAGTACTTC.